The rows below give T cell receptor beta chains drawn from one sample of a study of blood T cell repertoires in COVID-19. TCRdb's table, derived via immunoSEQ multiplex PCR, lists solely in-frame clones and lacks some. The data contain some 110,000 clones, approximately 89% of them singletons. The specimen sequenced was peripheral blood. Receptors were obtained from a woman older than 75 with COVID-19, enrolled during active disease. Each CDR3 is given with its conserved first and last residue. A D gene is named only where the DNA matches it firmly. Clone size, where shown, is once, few, many, or a class for clones that have expanded.

v_gene	j_gene	d_gene	abundance	len	CDR3nt	CDR3aa
TRBV24-1	TRBJ2-2	.	.	14	TGTGCCACCAGTGATTACCCCGGGACCGGGGAGCTGTTTTTT	CATSDYPGTGELFF
TRBV19	TRBJ1-5	.	.	15	TGTGCCAGTAGTATAGAGGGGGCCCGCAATCAGCCCCAGCATTTT	CASSIEGARNQPQHF
TRBV5-1	TRBJ2-4	.	.	13	TGCGCCAGCAGCTCGGGAGCTCGAAACATTCAGTACTTC	CASSSGARNIQYF
TRBV5-1	TRBJ1-1	.	.	16	TGCGCCAGCTCACTTCGGACGGGACTTATGAACACTGAAGCTTTCTTT	CASSLRTGLMNTEAFF
TRBV12-3/TRBV12-4	TRBJ1-1	TRBD1	few	13	TGTGCCAGCGGTTGGACAGGTAACACTGAAGCTTTCTTT	CASGWTGNTEAFF
TRBV5-4	TRBJ2-3	TRBD2	.	13	TGTGCCAGCAGCTGGAGCGGGGAGGATACGCAGTATTTT	CASSWSGEDTQYF
TRBV19	TRBJ2-7	.	.	15	TGTGCCAGTAGTATAGGACATAAACCCACCTACGAGCAGTACTTC	CASSIGHKPTYEQYF
TRBV2	TRBJ1-1	TRBD1	.	13	TGTGCCAGCAGGAAACAGGGGAGCACTGAAGCTTTCTTT	CASRKQGSTEAFF
TRBV6-1	TRBJ1-5	.	.	15	TGTGCCAGCAGTGAAGGGAGGGGCGGGAATCAGCCCCAGCATTTT	CASSEGRGGNQPQHF
TRBV5-1	TRBJ1-1	TRBD1	.	14	TGCGCCAGCAGCTTGAGGACAGGGGGGGCTGAAGCTTTCTTT	CASSLRTGGAEAFF
TRBV9	TRBJ2-3	.	.	12	TGTGCCAGCTCTACCCAAACAGATACGCAGTATTTT	CASSTQTDTQYF
TRBV7-3	TRBJ2-3	TRBD2	.	15	TGTGCCAGCAGCTCCACGGGGGGTAGCGCGTATACGCAGTATTTT	CASSSTGGSAYTQYF
TRBV29-1	TRBJ2-1	.	.	11	TGCAGCGCAAGACAGTTTAATGAGCAGTTCTTC	CSARQFNEQFF
TRBV7-2	TRBJ2-5	TRBD1	.	14	TGTGCCAGCAGCCGGACAGGGGACGGGGAGACCCAGTACTTC	CASSRTGDGETQYF
TRBV5-1	TRBJ2-7	TRBD1	once	14	TGCGCCAGCAGCATCGGACAGGAGTCCTACGAGCAGTACTTC	CASSIGQESYEQYF
TRBV27	TRBJ2-1	.	.	14	TGTGCCAGTGCACGGGAGCTTCCCTACAATGAGCAGTTCTTC	CASARELPYNEQFF
TRBV27	TRBJ1-1	.	.	13	TGTGCCAGCAGACCCGGACAGAACACTGAAGCTTTCTTT	CASRPGQNTEAFF
TRBV14	TRBJ1-6	TRBD1	few	15	TGTGCCAGCAGCCCGATGACAGGGGTAAATTCACCCCTCCACTTT	CASSPMTGVNSPLHF
TRBV4-3	TRBJ2-5	TRBD1	.	15	TGCGCCAGCAGCCAGTCCACAGGGGTCGTGGAGACCCAGTACTTC	CASSQSTGVVETQYF
TRBV28	TRBJ2-7	TRBD1	.	16	TGTGCCAGCAGTTCCAGACAGGGCGACACGGGATACGAGCAGTACTTC	CASSSRQGDTGYEQYF
TRBV5-4	TRBJ1-2	TRBD1	.	15	TGTGCCAGCAGCTTGATACAGACAGGGATCTATGGCTACACCTTC	CASSLIQTGIYGYTF
TRBV3-1/TRBV3-2	TRBJ2-1	TRBD2	.	14	TGTGCCAGCAGCGCGAGCGGGAACTACAATGAGCAGTTCTTC	CASSASGNYNEQFF
TRBV4-1	TRBJ2-2	.	.	16	TGCGCCAGCAGCCCATCGGGGGCGGGAGACACCGGGGAGCTGTTTTTT	CASSPSGAGDTGELFF
TRBV3-1/TRBV3-2	TRBJ2-3	.	.	14	TGTGCCAGCAGCACAACCCTGGCCACAGATACGCAGTATTTT	CASSTTLATDTQYF
TRBV4-1	TRBJ2-7	TRBD1	.	17	TGCGCCAGCAGCCAGGAAATCTCCGGGACAGGGGCCTACGAGCAGTACTTC	CASSQEISGTGAYEQYF
TRBV27	TRBJ1-3	.	.	15	TGTGCCAGCAGTCCTAGGGGAGGGTCTGGAAACACCATATATTTT	CASSPRGGSGNTIYF
TRBV11-2	TRBJ1-6	.	.	14	TGTGCCAGCAGCTTATCTATAATGAATTCACCCCTCCACTTT	CASSLSIMNSPLHF
TRBV11-2	TRBJ2-7	.	once	15	TGTGCCAGCAGCCTGGACAGTTCGGTCTCCTACGAGCAGTACTTC	CASSLDSSVSYEQYF
TRBV18	TRBJ2-5	.	.	14	TGTGCCAGCTCACCACGTTCTAGCCAAGAGACCCAGTACTTC	CASSPRSSQETQYF
TRBV5-4	TRBJ1-4	TRBD1	.	15	TGTGCCAGCAGCTTCAGCCCAGGGGGCAATGAAAAACTGTTTTTT	CASSFSPGGNEKLFF
TRBV28	TRBJ1-4	TRBD1	.	14	TGTGCCAGCAGTTGGACAGGGATCGATGAAAAACTGTTTTTT	CASSWTGIDEKLFF
TRBV14	TRBJ2-5	TRBD1	.	15	TGTGCCAGCAGCCAAGGACAGGGGGCAGGAGAGACCCAGTACTTC	CASSQGQGAGETQYF
TRBV7-3	TRBJ1-3	.	.	15	TGTGCCAGCAGCTTAACGGGGGCGACCGGAAACACCATATATTTT	CASSLTGATGNTIYF
TRBV6-2/TRBV6-3	TRBJ1-1	.	.	14	TGTGCCAGCAGTTCGGACAGTTTGAACACTGAAGCTTTCTTT	CASSSDSLNTEAFF
TRBV6-5	TRBJ2-3	.	.	14	TGTGCCAGCGGCTATAGCGGTAGCACAGATACGCAGTATTTT	CASGYSGSTDTQYF
TRBV18	TRBJ2-7	TRBD2	.	15	TGTGCCAGCTCACCACCGGCTCTAGCGGGAGACGAGCAGTACTTC	CASSPPALAGDEQYF
TRBV7-9	TRBJ2-1	TRBD2	.	17	TGTGCCAGCAGCCCCCTGGGACTAGCGGTTTCCTACAATGAGCAGTTCTTC	CASSPLGLAVSYNEQFF
TRBV5-1	TRBJ2-1	TRBD1	.	15	TGCGCCAGCAGCTCCTCAGGGACAGGGGCCAATGAGCAGTTCTTC	CASSSSGTGANEQFF
TRBV14	TRBJ2-5	TRBD1	.	15	TGTGCCAGCAGCCGAAGGCAGGGGGTTGCGGAGACCCAGTACTTC	CASSRRQGVAETQYF
TRBV29-1	TRBJ2-3	TRBD1	.	13	TGCAGCGTCACAGGGGACCTCACAGATACGCAGTATTTT	CSVTGDLTDTQYF
TRBV19	TRBJ2-5	TRBD2	.	13	TGTGCCAGTAGTATTTACGGGAGGGAGACCCAGTACTTC	CASSIYGRETQYF
TRBV19	TRBJ1-1	.	.	15	TGTGCCAGTTCGAGAATAAAAACAGCCAACACTGAAGCTTTCTTT	CASSRIKTANTEAFF
TRBV7-6	TRBJ2-1	.	.	15	TGTGCCAGCAGCCCGGACGGGAGTTACCGCAATGAGCAGTTCTTC	CASSPDGSYRNEQFF
TRBV28	TRBJ2-6	.	.	18	TGTGCCAGCCCAAGAAAAAAAAACACAAAAATTGGGGCCAACGTCCTGACTTTC	CASPRKKNTKIGANVLTF
TRBV7-2	TRBJ1-5	.	few	14	TGTGCCAGCAGCTCCGCAGGGGTCAATCAGCCCCAGCATTTT	CASSSAGVNQPQHF
TRBV7-2	TRBJ2-7	.	.	13	TGTGCCAGCAGCTTAGCCAGCTCCTACGAGCAGTACTTC	CASSLASSYEQYF
TRBV18	TRBJ1-1	TRBD1	.	15	TGTGCCAGCTCACTTACTTTGGACAGGGGCACTGAAGCTTTCTTT	CASSLTLDRGTEAFF
TRBV2	TRBJ2-7	TRBD1	.	14	TGTGCCAGCAGCGCCGGGACAGGGTCCTACGAGCAGTACTTC	CASSAGTGSYEQYF
TRBV19	TRBJ2-1	TRBD2	.	14	TGTGCCAGTAGTCCCCTAGCGGGAGTAGCTGAGCAGTTCTTC	CASSPLAGVAEQFF
TRBV27	TRBJ2-1	TRBD2	few	16	TGTGCCAGCAGTTTAACTAGCGGGGCTTCCTACAATGAGCAGTTCTTC	CASSLTSGASYNEQFF
TRBV29-1	TRBJ1-1	.	once	14	TGCAGCGTTGCCCATGGGGGGATGAACACTGAAGCTTTCTTT	CSVAHGGMNTEAFF